A selection of T cell receptor beta chains follows, all from one sample in a study of cytomegalovirus exposure and HLA in healthy donors. The table came from immunoSEQ multiplex PCR; TCRdb's copy has only in-frame clones and leaves some out. The sample lists roughly 130,000 clones; about three quarters were seen once. The specimen sequenced was PBMCs. These receptors all come from a male donor in good health and CMV-seropositive. Each CDR3 is given without its conserved first and last residue. D genes are given only for firm matches.

d_call,v_call,j_call,cdr3_aa
-,TRBV21-1,TRBJ1-1,ASSKTSDRGRPVTKPSYTEAF
-,TRBV28,TRBJ1-1,ASSLRSIRAF
-,TRBV19,TRBJ1-1,ASKAGRGTEAF
-,TRBV13,TRBJ2-7,ASSLFGALGAHH
-,TRBV7-9,TRBJ1-6,ASSFGVWGGATSLH
-,TRBV19,TRBJ1-6,ASTKGEASPLH
-,TRBV5-1,TRBJ2-1,ASSGGGPRDNEQF
-,TRBV29-1,TRBJ1-2,SVQGAPRGYT
-,TRBV7-2,TRBJ2-2,ASSLGGSRNTGELF
-,TRBV7-7,TRBJ2-3,ASSVRGQDTQY
TRBD2,TRBV5-1,TRBJ2-7,ASSLLSGRGSSYEQY
-,TRBV18,TRBJ2-3,ASSRYSPRTDTQY
TRBD2,TRBV29-1,TRBJ2-7,SAGRGDYRWGNYEQY
-,TRBV7-2,TRBJ2-2,ASSLRGRNTGELF
-,TRBV7-9,TRBJ1-4,ASSFTADEKLF
-,TRBV7-8,TRBJ2-3,ASSLSGDTPSTDTQY
-,TRBV11-2,TRBJ1-2,ASSLGLRNYGYT
TRBD1,TRBV5-1,TRBJ2-2,ASSLGDRATGELF
TRBD1,TRBV30,TRBJ1-1,AWSRTGDTEAF
TRBD1,TRBV5-1,TRBJ1-2,ASSSDQQGAYGYT
TRBD1,TRBV6-5,TRBJ2-7,ASSYLTGPYEQY
TRBD2,TRBV7-7,TRBJ2-7,ASSLGEAGAGYEQY
TRBD1,TRBV6-4,TRBJ1-4,AIQTGLGEKLF
-,TRBV13,TRBJ2-1,ASSYHRVNEQF
-,TRBV15,TRBJ2-2,ATSSLRGEHRGAV
TRBD1,TRBV19,TRBJ1-4,ASTRDRVGEKLF
TRBD1,TRBV5-6,TRBJ2-7,ASSPGQDEQY
TRBD2,TRBV15,TRBJ2-7,ATSSRREVEQY
-,TRBV27,TRBJ2-7,ASSYRESYEQY
TRBD1,TRBV13,TRBJ2-7,ASSPGTDPYEQY
TRBD1,TRBV11-2,TRBJ1-1,ASSTPSGGTEAF
-,TRBV29-1,TRBJ1-1,SVERGEAF
-,TRBV7-9,TRBJ2-1,ASSLGQYNEQF
TRBD1,TRBV7-9,TRBJ1-2,SSSSFGEPGQGNYGYT
-,TRBV2,TRBJ2-7,ASSDNRARGQQY
-,TRBV5-1,TRBJ2-1,ASTVLSGPSNNEQF
TRBD1,TRBV5-1,TRBJ2-1,ASSFTPGQGPLGGYNEQF